Listed below are T cell receptor beta chains from one sample, sequenced in a study of CD8 T cells in ankylosing spondylitis. Each CDR3 protein gets one entry after TCRdb re-called the 5' RACE reads with MiXCR. The sample lists approximately 300,000 distinct CDR3 sequences; less than 25% were seen once. Sequenced: blood, either unsorted or a sorted T cell fraction (not recorded which). The receptors derive from a female donor with ankylosing spondylitis or in good health (not recorded which). Both conserved end residues are part of each CDR3. Some rows mark clone size as missing; the rest say once, few, many or name a class of expanded clone.

clone_size: few; j_call: TRBJ2-7; v_call: TRBV18; cdr3_aa: CASSTRQGAYEQYF
clone_size: few; j_call: TRBJ2-7; v_call: TRBV15; cdr3_aa: CATSRESGNSYEQYF
clone_size: few; j_call: TRBJ2-1; v_call: TRBV7-2; cdr3_aa: CASSFQTSGRGEQFF
clone_size: many; j_call: TRBJ2-2; v_call: TRBV29-1; cdr3_aa: CSVSHRQYTGELFF
clone_size: NA; j_call: TRBJ1-1; v_call: TRBV29-1; cdr3_aa: CSVEGQVFEAFF
clone_size: few; j_call: TRBJ1-2; v_call: TRBV30; cdr3_aa: CAWSVLGLDGYTF
clone_size: NA; j_call: TRBJ2-1; v_call: TRBV5-6; cdr3_aa: CASSSGGTRYNEQFF
clone_size: few; j_call: TRBJ2-1; v_call: TRBV20-1; cdr3_aa: CSAEAPSYNEQFF
clone_size: NA; j_call: TRBJ2-1; v_call: TRBV6-1; cdr3_aa: CASSRTQLEYNEQFF
clone_size: many; j_call: TRBJ1-1; v_call: TRBV25-1; cdr3_aa: CATAHSNTEAFF
clone_size: NA; j_call: TRBJ2-3; v_call: TRBV20-1; cdr3_aa: CSAPGTSGSGTQYF
clone_size: many; j_call: TRBJ1-2; v_call: TRBV12-3/TRBV12-4; cdr3_aa: CASSPDEKNYGYTF
clone_size: many; j_call: TRBJ2-4; v_call: TRBV29-1; cdr3_aa: CSVRISAKNIQYF
clone_size: many; j_call: TRBJ2-1; v_call: TRBV7-2; cdr3_aa: CASSSQREWQFF
clone_size: many; j_call: TRBJ2-1; v_call: TRBV29-1; cdr3_aa: CSVERTGGDEQFF
clone_size: few; j_call: TRBJ2-5; v_call: TRBV29-1; cdr3_aa: CSVATGGSETQYF
clone_size: NA; j_call: TRBJ1-2; v_call: TRBV28; cdr3_aa: CASSFPTGFNYGYTF
clone_size: few; j_call: TRBJ1-6; v_call: TRBV9; cdr3_aa: CASSPTPGEHSPLHF
clone_size: few; j_call: TRBJ1-1; v_call: TRBV6-1; cdr3_aa: CASGRQGSFRAFF
clone_size: NA; j_call: TRBJ2-7; v_call: TRBV5-1; cdr3_aa: CASSPNGDAAYEQYF
clone_size: NA; j_call: TRBJ2-4; v_call: TRBV7-9; cdr3_aa: CASSPGLAGAKNIQYF
clone_size: few; j_call: TRBJ2-1; v_call: TRBV24-1; cdr3_aa: CATSDPRGVAGHEQFF
clone_size: NA; j_call: TRBJ2-7; v_call: TRBV20-1; cdr3_aa: CSAREDPPGEQYF